These 11 T cell receptor beta chains share one sample of origin, sequenced in a study of blood T cell repertoires in COVID-19. Clones were read by immunoSEQ multiplex PCR, and TCRdb kept only the in-frame ones, dropping some. Among approximately 170,000 clones listed, about four fifths were seen once. The specimen sequenced was peripheral blood. Receptors were obtained from a man aged 55 to 70 with active or convalescent COVID-19.

The CDR3 DNA follows: TGTGCCACCAGTGATTTACAGGGCTCCTACGAGCAGTACTTC. Protein product: CATSDLQGSYEQYF. The chain has TRBV24-1 and TRBJ2-7; D is possibly TRBD1 (6 bases). The V gene's germline CDR1 is KGHDR and CDR2 SFDVKD. V lost 1 base and J lost 0, with 6 bases in between. The CDR3 is made up of 14 amino acids.

This chain uses TRBV11-2 with TRBJ2-1, with D unresolved. CDR1 is SGHAT and CDR2 is FQNNGV in the germline V gene. V was shortened by 0 bases and J by 5 bases, with 8 bases between the two germline ends. CDR3 length: 14 amino acids. CDR3 DNA sequence: TGTGCCAGCAGCTTAGAGGCTCACAACAATGAGCAGTTCTTC. Protein product: CASSLEAHNNEQFF. The variable domain in full, completed from reference TRBV11-2 and TRBJ2-1, reads EAGVAQSPRYKIIEKRQSVAFWCNPISGHATLYWYQQILGQGPKLLIQFQNNGVVDDSQLPKDRFSAERLKGVDSTLKIQPAKLEDSAVYLCASSLEAHNNEQFFGPGTRLTVL.

The J gene is TRBJ2-7, the V gene TRBV6-5; D is uncertain. This CDR3 is 11 amino acids long. Germline CDR1 and CDR2: MNHEY and SVGAGI. CDR3 DNA: TGTGCAGTACGGTCCTCCTACGAGCAGTACTTC. It specifies CAVRSSYEQYF.

V and J are TRBV29-1 and TRBJ1-1; 8 positions match TRBD1. The ends lost 6 bases at V and 3 bases at J; junction bases unmatched: 6. The germline V gene has CDR1 SQVTM and CDR2 ANQGSEA. The CDR3 sequence is 13 residues long. CDR3 bases: TGCAGCGTCCGACAGGGGAGGGACACTGAAGCTTTCTTT. Its translation: CSVRQGRDTEAFF.

This clone was seen a handful of times. This rearrangement joins TRBV11-2 to TRBJ1-1; D is possibly TRBD1 (6 bases). The CDR3 spans 14 residues. CDR1 and CDR2 (germline): SGHAT, FQNNGV. The ends were cut back, 1 base at V and 1 base at J, with 7 bases in the middle. The CDR3 nucleotides are TGTGCCAGCAGCTTAGGGACAGCGAACACTGAAGCTTTCTTT. Protein: CASSLGTANTEAFF.

This clone has more than one count but fewer than ten. DNA for the CDR3: TGTGCCAGCAGCTTAATGACGGGCGGGGAGCTGTTTTTT. It encodes CASSLMTGGELFF. The rearrangement links TRBV7-3 to TRBJ2-2; D unresolved. The V end lost 1 base, the J end lost 7 bases, and 7 bases lay between the germline ends. Germline lookup yields CDR1 SGHTA and CDR2 FQGTGA. This CDR3 is 13 amino acids long.

V is TRBV5-4 and J is TRBJ1-2; D possibly corresponds to TRBD1 (6 bases). Trimming cost V 0 bases and J 5 bases, with 17 bases left between them. From germline, CDR1 is SGHNT and CDR2 YYREEE (reference sequence). This CDR3 has 16 residues. For the CDR3, the DNA is TGTGCCAGCAGCTTGGCTGGGACACCAAAGGGTTATGGCTACACCTTC. Its translation is CASSLAGTPKGYGYTF.

This clone has a count of ten or more. This chain links TRBV6-1 with TRBJ2-7, with D unresolved. CDR3 length equals 14 residues. The ends were cut back, 1 base at V and 1 base at J, with 8 bases in the middle. In germline, CDR1 is MNHNS, CDR2 SASEGT. This CDR3 is CASSEEPRSYEQYF. In nucleotides, the CDR3 is TGTGCCAGCAGTGAAGAGCCACGTTCCTACGAGCAGTACTTC.

This clone appeared a few times. This sample also contains other DNA sequences that code for the same CDR3. The rearrangement joins TRBV5-1 to TRBJ2-7, with 9 bases identical to TRBD1. CDR3 size: 14 residues. J lost 2 bases, V lost 4 bases, and 4 bases had no gene match. Germline CDR1 reads SGHRS; CDR2 reads YFSETQ. The CDR3 protein is CASSPGQGPYEQYF. DNA of the CDR3: TGCGCCAGCAGCCCGGGACAGGGTCCCTACGAGCAGTACTTC.

V gene TRBV12-5 combines with J gene TRBJ1-4; 7 nucleotides agree with TRBD1. The J segment lost 3 bases and the V segment lost 5 bases, leaving 3 bases of the junction unmatched. The germline gives CDR1 LGHNT, CDR2 FRNRAP. The CDR3 has 14 amino acids. The CDR3 spells CASGTGQPNEKLFF. Here the CDR3 DNA reads TGTGCTAGTGGTACGGGACAGCCTAATGAAAAACTGTTTTTT.

This clone has only a few counts. The gene calls are TRBV5-1 and TRBJ1-1, with a possible D match to TRBD1 (5 bases). This CDR3 has 13 amino acids. The V and J ends lost 0 bases and 6 bases respectively, with 9 bases between them. Per germline, CDR1 SGHRS and CDR2 YFSETQ. CDR3 nucleotides: TGCGCCAGCAGCTTGGCCGGACAATCTGAAGCTTTCTTT. Its translation: CASSLAGQSEAFF.